This T cell receptor beta chain was found in a study of early T cells in non-severe SARS-CoV-2 infection (dated by TCRdb to about 2021). For context, the study as a whole: Bulk RNA from unsorted whole blood was used for TCR sequencing, so alpha and beta chains could not be paired.

On the study overall, not on this receptor specifically: VDJdb matching was skewed toward anti-spike CD8 responses, so virus-specific expansions were likely underestimated and private and CD4 specificities were missed.

The CDR3 covers 13 residues, taking in both the cysteine and the phenylalanine. CDR3 DNA only is kept here, 39 bases in frame from base 1. V was cut back by 4 bases and J by 4 bases, leaving a gap of 10 bases between them. According to the germline V gene, CDR1 reads MDHEN and CDR2 reads SYDVKM. This was a case-control study nested in a cohort of healthcare workers in London, UK, who had nasopharyngeal swab PCR tests and blood samples taken every week. Healthcare workers were recruited between 23 and 31 March 2020, during the week of the UK lockdown, and were followed weekly for up to roughly 16 weeks. Comment on this clonotype: There is no known antigen for this receptor. No much larger clone is present one base from it, and per-base qualities are unavailable.

The library was prepared using 5' RACE. Reads for this sample came from a NextSeq 500. To correct for sequencing error and PCR bias, the TCR library protocol tagged individual cDNA molecules with unique molecular identifiers. Both TCR alpha and beta chains were sequenced, and tight co-correlation was observed between alpha and beta sequence abundances in each sample. The authors processed their data as follows. Decombinator V4 was used to annotate TCR sequences for V gene, J gene and CDR3. Expanded TCRs were defined as changing significantly between any two time points under a Poisson model with p below 0.0001. TCR abundances were normalised to the total number of TCRs sequenced per sample and were expressed as counts per million. TRAV1-2 paired with TRAJ12, TRAJ20 or TRAJ33 defined MAIT TCRs, while TRAV10 paired with TRAJ18 defined iNKT TCRs. VDJdb, accessed on 1 November 2021, was searched for TCRs annotated for CMV, EBV and SARS-CoV-2, and TCRs annotated for more than one antigen were excluded. In-frame beta chains were kept once TCRdb had trimmed the public reads at Q25 with fastp and called clones with MiXCR. Under each unique CDR3 protein, matching rows form one entry showing the most common genes and DNA. Clone size and V and J calls follow TCRdb, not the original study. Here the sample has 57,000 or so distinct CDR3 sequences; roughly 12% occur a single time. In total, the top ten clones hold 4.8% of the sample.

This receptor chain uses TRBV28 and TRBJ1-1; too little of a D gene remains to name it. This receptor was taken from an adult who was a healthcare worker with PCR-confirmed SARS-CoV-2 infection or an uninfected control (not recorded which). The sample comprised whole blood. The nucleotide sequence reads TGTGCCAGCAGTTCCCACGCGGGCACTGAAGCTTTCTTT. This yields the protein CASSSHAGTEAFF. Beyond the CDR3, the reference TRBV28 and TRBJ1-1 genes provide the residues; the full variable domain reads: DVKVTQSSRYLVKRTGEKVFLECVQDMDHENMFWYRQDPGLGLRLIYFSYDVKMKEKGDIPEGYSVSREKKERFSLILESASTNQTSMYLCASSSHAGTEAFFGQGTRLTVV.